These 10 T cell receptor beta chains were all obtained from the same sample, sequenced in a study of OX40 agonist ivuxolimab in advanced cancers. Here immunoSEQ multiplex PCR was the method, and the copy in TCRdb shows in-frame clones only, minus some. There are around 58,000 clones in the sample; 85% to 90% occur only once, and 1.4% lies in the top ten. The sample here was CD4+ or CD8+ T cells sorted from blood, taken in a trial of the OX40 agonist ivuxolimab. These receptors were obtained from an adult with an advanced solid tumor such as melanoma, head and neck, liver or kidney cancer.

The CDR3 sequence is CASRYLTAWAFF. For the CDR3, the DNA is TGTGCCAGCAGATACTTGACTGCGTGGGCTTTCTTT. The chain recombines TRBV5-8 with TRBJ1-1; D remains ambiguous. Germline V gene sequence: CDR1 SGHTS, CDR2 YDEGEE. Trimming took off 5 bases at V and 11 bases at J, with 16 bases between the two ends. This CDR3 spans 12 amino acids.

J is TRBJ2-5 and V is TRBV2, with D uncertain. The CDR3 contains 14 residues. CDR1 SNHLY and CDR2 FYNNEI come from the germline V gene. The V and J ends lost 3 bases and 4 bases respectively, with 12 bases between them. The DNA for the CDR3 is TGTGCCAGCAGTGACACGGACCTGGGAGAGACCCAGTACTTC. It yields the protein CASSDTDLGETQYF.

CDR3 region: CASSQGTGGGGYTF. The CDR3 DNA reads TGCGCCAGCAGCCAAGGGACAGGGGGCGGGGGCTACACCTTC. The chain recombines TRBV4-1 with TRBJ1-2; 11 positions match TRBD1. The V and J ends lost 1 base and 8 bases, in that order; junction bases with no gene match: 3. This CDR3 has 14 amino acids. Germline V gene lookup returns CDR1 MGHRA and CDR2 YSYEKL.

The V gene is TRBV5-4, the J gene TRBJ2-1; tentatively, D is TRBD2 (6 bases). Germline values: CDR1 SGHNT, CDR2 YYREEE (reference sequence). V lost 1 base and J 4 bases, leaving 15 bases between the germline ends. This CDR3 has 16 amino acids. CDR3 amino acids: CASSLFRGIKYNEQFF. The CDR3 nucleotides read TGTGCCAGCAGCTTGTTTCGGGGGATAAAATACAATGAGCAGTTCTTC.

The V gene is TRBV6-1, the J gene TRBJ1-4; a possible D gene is TRBD1 (5 bases). The ends were cut back, 5 bases at V and 4 bases at J, with 11 bases in the middle. The CDR3 is made up of 14 amino acids. Germline V gene data show CDR1 as MNHNS and CDR2 as SASEGT. This chain's CDR3 is CASSPRVGNEKLFF. The CDR3 nucleotides are TGTGCCAGCAGTCCCAGGGTTGGTAATGAAAAACTGTTTTTT.

The chain uses TRBV7-2 and TRBJ2-7; D gene unclear. The germline V and J ends were trimmed by 5 bases and 4 bases, with 18 bases remaining between them. The CDR3 covers 15 residues. The germline V gene has CDR1 SGHTA and CDR2 FQGNSA. CDR3 nucleotides: TGTGCCAGCAGCCCCGGCCCGGCCATTTTATACGAGCAGTACTTC. Amino acids: CASSPGPAILYEQYF.

This clone was observed a few times. The V call is TRBV25-1, the J call TRBJ1-4; TRBD1 is a possible D gene (6 bases). V lost 0 bases to trimming and J lost 7 bases, with 12 bases between them. This CDR3 comprises 15 residues. Per germline, CDR1 MGHDK and CDR2 SYGVNS. CDR3 sequence: CASSEYWGRGEKLFF. In DNA, the CDR3 is TGTGCCAGCAGTGAATACTGGGGGCGCGGTGAAAAACTGTTTTTT.

This clone has a single count. The CDR3 region is CASSRRGLADTQYF. The CDR3 DNA reads as TGTGCCAGCAGCAGGAGAGGGCTCGCAGATACGCAGTATTTT. J is TRBJ2-3 and V is TRBV7-2; TRBD2 might be the D (5 bases). This CDR3 region has 14 residues. Germline CDR1 and CDR2: SGHTA and FQGNSA. V dropped 5 bases and J dropped 4 bases, with 13 bases sitting between them.

This clone came up a few times. V usage is TRBV13 and J usage is TRBJ2-2, with 10 bases that match TRBD2. J lost 1 base, V lost 5 bases, and 13 bases had no gene match. The CDR3 has 19 residues. The germline V gene encodes CDR1 PRHDT and CDR2 FYEKMQ (reference sequence). The CDR3 DNA reads TGTGCCAGCAGCAAAAGTCCCGGGACTAGCGTGAGGAACACCGGGGAGCTGTTTTTT. Protein sequence: CASSKSPGTSVRNTGELFF.

The chain carries TRBV18 and TRBJ2-7; 9 bases agree with TRBD1. Germline values: CDR1 KGHSH, CDR2 LQKENI. The CDR3 extends over 16 amino acids. V was clipped by 6 bases and J by 4 bases; unmatched bases: 13. The CDR3 sequence is CASSSPTGQGVYEQYF. DNA of the CDR3: TGTGCCAGCTCGTCCCCCACGGGACAGGGTGTTTACGAGCAGTACTTC.